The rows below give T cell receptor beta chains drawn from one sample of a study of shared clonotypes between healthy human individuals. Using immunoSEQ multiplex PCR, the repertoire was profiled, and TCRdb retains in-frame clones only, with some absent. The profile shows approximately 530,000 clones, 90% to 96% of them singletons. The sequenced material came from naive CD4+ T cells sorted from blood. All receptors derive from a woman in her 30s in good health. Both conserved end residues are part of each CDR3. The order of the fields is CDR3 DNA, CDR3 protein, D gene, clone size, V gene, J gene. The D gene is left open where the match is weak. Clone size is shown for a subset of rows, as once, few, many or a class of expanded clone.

CDR3 DNA: TGCGCCAGCAGCCAAGACAATGAGCAGTTCTTC
CDR3 protein: CASSQDNEQFF
D gene: -
clone size: -
V gene: TRBV4-1
J gene: TRBJ2-1

CDR3 DNA: TGCGCCAGCAGCTTGGATTTCGGGGTAACCGGGGAGCTGTTTTTT
CDR3 protein: CASSLDFGVTGELFF
D gene: -
clone size: -
V gene: TRBV5-1
J gene: TRBJ2-2

CDR3 DNA: TGTGCCAGCAGCTACGTGGGCAGGGAGGCTGATGGCTACACCTTC
CDR3 protein: CASSYVGREADGYTF
D gene: -
clone size: -
V gene: TRBV5-4
J gene: TRBJ1-2

CDR3 DNA: TGTGCCGCCGGACAGGCAGCTAGCACCATATATTTT
CDR3 protein: CAAGQAASTIYF
D gene: TRBD1
clone size: -
V gene: TRBV10-3
J gene: TRBJ1-3

CDR3 DNA: TGTGCCAGCAGTTTACCTGGAAACGAAGAGACCCAGTACTTC
CDR3 protein: CASSLPGNEETQYF
D gene: -
clone size: -
V gene: TRBV6-5
J gene: TRBJ2-5

CDR3 DNA: TGTGCCAGCAGCTTAGGAGATCACACAGATACGCAGTATTTT
CDR3 protein: CASSLGDHTDTQYF
D gene: -
clone size: -
V gene: TRBV11-3
J gene: TRBJ2-3

CDR3 DNA: TGTGCCAGCAGCTTACAAAGAACCTACAATGAGCAGTTCTTC
CDR3 protein: CASSLQRTYNEQFF
D gene: -
clone size: -
V gene: TRBV11-2
J gene: TRBJ2-1

CDR3 DNA: TGTGCCAGCAGTTTATTGGGGACGTCCCCGCCCTACGAGCAGTACTTC
CDR3 protein: CASSLLGTSPPYEQYF
D gene: -
clone size: -
V gene: TRBV28
J gene: TRBJ2-7

CDR3 DNA: TGTGCCAGCTCACCACCCGGACTAGCGGGACCCGGTGGGGATACGCAGTATTTT
CDR3 protein: CASSPPGLAGPGGDTQYF
D gene: TRBD2
clone size: -
V gene: TRBV18
J gene: TRBJ2-3

CDR3 DNA: TGTGCCAGCAGGTACCACTACGAGCAGTACTTC
CDR3 protein: CASRYHYEQYF
D gene: -
clone size: -
V gene: TRBV6-6
J gene: TRBJ2-7

CDR3 DNA: TGTGCCAGCACCCCCCAGGGGGCGCGAACTGAAGCTTTCTTT
CDR3 protein: CASTPQGARTEAFF
D gene: TRBD1
clone size: -
V gene: TRBV6-6
J gene: TRBJ1-1

CDR3 DNA: TGTGCCAGCAGCAAACCGGGACTAGCGGGAGGGGGGGCAGATACGCAGTATTTT
CDR3 protein: CASSKPGLAGGGADTQYF
D gene: TRBD2
clone size: -
V gene: TRBV5-6
J gene: TRBJ2-3

CDR3 DNA: TGTGCCAGCAGCTTAACCAATGAGCAGTTCTTC
CDR3 protein: CASSLTNEQFF
D gene: -
clone size: -
V gene: TRBV13
J gene: TRBJ2-1

CDR3 DNA: TGTGCCAGCAGTGAAGGGGCGGGGAGTCCTGAAGCTTTCTTT
CDR3 protein: CASSEGAGSPEAFF
D gene: -
clone size: -
V gene: TRBV6-1
J gene: TRBJ1-1

CDR3 DNA: TGCGCCAGCAGCCAAGTGGCCGGAGTGAAAGGAAACACCATATATTTT
CDR3 protein: CASSQVAGVKGNTIYF
D gene: -
clone size: -
V gene: TRBV4-1
J gene: TRBJ1-3

CDR3 DNA: TGTGCCAGCAGCTTCCCAGCGGGAGGCACAGATACGCAGTATTTT
CDR3 protein: CASSFPAGGTDTQYF
D gene: TRBD2
clone size: -
V gene: TRBV5-6
J gene: TRBJ2-3

CDR3 DNA: TGTGCCAGCAGTGTCACTAGCGGGAGGGGCAGTGAGCAGTTCTTC
CDR3 protein: CASSVTSGRGSEQFF
D gene: TRBD2
clone size: -
V gene: TRBV6-1
J gene: TRBJ2-1

CDR3 DNA: TGTGCCAGCAGTTTAAGCAGGGGTGGCCTCCAGCCCCAGCATTTT
CDR3 protein: CASSLSRGGLQPQHF
D gene: -
clone size: -
V gene: TRBV28
J gene: TRBJ1-5

CDR3 DNA: TGTGCCAGCAGTGAATGGAGGACAGGGAGAAATGGCTACACCTTC
CDR3 protein: CASSEWRTGRNGYTF
D gene: TRBD1
clone size: -
V gene: TRBV6-1
J gene: TRBJ1-2

CDR3 DNA: TGTGCCAGCAGTTTATCCCTAACAGGGCATGGTGAGCAGTTCTTC
CDR3 protein: CASSLSLTGHGEQFF
D gene: -
clone size: -
V gene: TRBV27
J gene: TRBJ2-1

CDR3 DNA: TGTGCCAGCAGTTTACGCGGGACCCAGTACTTC
CDR3 protein: CASSLRGTQYF
D gene: -
clone size: once
V gene: TRBV28
J gene: TRBJ2-5

CDR3 DNA: TGTGCCAGCAGTTTATGGCTCACTAGCGGGGGATCGTACGAGCAGTACTTC
CDR3 protein: CASSLWLTSGGSYEQYF
D gene: TRBD2
clone size: -
V gene: TRBV28
J gene: TRBJ2-7

CDR3 DNA: TGTGCCAGCAGCGATCAAGGGTGGGAAAACATTCAGTACTTC
CDR3 protein: CASSDQGWENIQYF
D gene: -
clone size: -
V gene: TRBV7-9
J gene: TRBJ2-4

CDR3 DNA: TGCGCCAGCAGCTTGGGGCCAGGGGGCAATCAGCCCCAGCATTTT
CDR3 protein: CASSLGPGGNQPQHF
D gene: -
clone size: -
V gene: TRBV5-1
J gene: TRBJ1-5

CDR3 DNA: TGTGCCAGCTCACCCTTAACCTCAAGCGGGTCGGGGGCCTACGAGCAGTACTTC
CDR3 protein: CASSPLTSSGSGAYEQYF
D gene: -
clone size: once
V gene: TRBV18
J gene: TRBJ2-7

CDR3 DNA: TGTGCCAGCAGTTTACTTACGGGACATCAGCCCCAGCATTTT
CDR3 protein: CASSLLTGHQPQHF
D gene: -
clone size: once
V gene: TRBV28
J gene: TRBJ1-5

CDR3 DNA: TGTGCCATCAGTGAAGCGGGAACGTTCTACGAGCAGTACTTC
CDR3 protein: CAISEAGTFYEQYF
D gene: TRBD2
clone size: -
V gene: TRBV10-3
J gene: TRBJ2-7

CDR3 DNA: TGCGCCAGCAGCACGGACAGGGAAGCCGGGGAGCTGTTTTTT
CDR3 protein: CASSTDREAGELFF
D gene: TRBD1
clone size: -
V gene: TRBV5-1
J gene: TRBJ2-2

CDR3 DNA: TGCAGTGCTAGGGGAGACGTAGGGGCTTTCTTT
CDR3 protein: CSARGDVGAFF
D gene: -
clone size: -
V gene: TRBV20-1
J gene: TRBJ1-1

CDR3 DNA: TGTGCCAGCAGCAACACGGGACAGGGGCCTTTTCGCTATGGCTACACCTTC
CDR3 protein: CASSNTGQGPFRYGYTF
D gene: TRBD1
clone size: -
V gene: TRBV7-9
J gene: TRBJ1-2

CDR3 DNA: TGTGCCAGCAGCCAAGGGGACTATTCGAGGGCCCAGTACTTC
CDR3 protein: CASSQGDYSRAQYF
D gene: TRBD2
clone size: -
V gene: TRBV4-2
J gene: TRBJ2-5

CDR3 DNA: TGTGCCAGCAGTTCCCTCCCCGAAGATACGCAGTATTTT
CDR3 protein: CASSSLPEDTQYF
D gene: -
clone size: -
V gene: TRBV11-2
J gene: TRBJ2-3

CDR3 DNA: TGTGCCAGCAGACGGCGGATTCGGTACTCTGGAAACACCATATATTTT
CDR3 protein: CASRRRIRYSGNTIYF
D gene: -
clone size: -
V gene: TRBV14
J gene: TRBJ1-3

CDR3 DNA: TGTGCCAGCGGCACTAGCGGGATCTACAATGAGCAGTTCTTC
CDR3 protein: CASGTSGIYNEQFF
D gene: TRBD2
clone size: -
V gene: TRBV27
J gene: TRBJ2-1

CDR3 DNA: TGTGCCAGCAGGAAGGGACAGAACACTGAAGCTTTCTTT
CDR3 protein: CASRKGQNTEAFF
D gene: -
clone size: -
V gene: TRBV2
J gene: TRBJ1-1

CDR3 DNA: TGTGCCAGCAGCAAAGAGGTCAGTTCGTGCCAGGTATTAGATACGCAGTATTTT
CDR3 protein: CASSKEVSSCQVLDTQYF
D gene: -
clone size: -
V gene: TRBV21-1
J gene: TRBJ2-3